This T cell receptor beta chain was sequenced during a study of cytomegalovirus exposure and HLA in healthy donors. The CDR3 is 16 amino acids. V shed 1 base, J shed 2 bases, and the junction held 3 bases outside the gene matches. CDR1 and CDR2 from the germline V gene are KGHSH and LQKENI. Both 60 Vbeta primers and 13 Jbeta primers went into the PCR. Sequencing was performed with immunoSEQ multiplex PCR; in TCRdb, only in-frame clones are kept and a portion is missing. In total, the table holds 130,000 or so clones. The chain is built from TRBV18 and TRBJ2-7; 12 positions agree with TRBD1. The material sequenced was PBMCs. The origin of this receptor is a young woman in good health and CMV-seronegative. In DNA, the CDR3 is TGTGCCAGCTCACCACGGGGACAGGGGGCAACCTACGAGCAGTACTTC. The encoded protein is CASSPRGQGATYEQYF. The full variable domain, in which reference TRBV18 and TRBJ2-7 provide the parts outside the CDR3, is NAGVMQNPRHLVRRRGQEARLRCSPMKGHSHVYWYRQLPEEGLKFMVYLQKENIIDESGMPKERFSAEFPKEGPSILRIQQVVRGDSAAYFCASSPRGQGATYEQYFGPGTRLTVT.